Listed here are 25 T cell receptor beta chains from one sample, sequenced in a study of cytomegalovirus exposure and HLA in healthy donors. PCR used 60 Vbeta primers and 13 Jbeta primers. Profiled with immunoSEQ multiplex PCR; TCRdb holds only in-frame clones, not every one. Among over 150,000 clones listed, 68% were seen once. The source material was PBMCs. The receptors here all came from a woman aged 40 to 49 in good health and CMV-seropositive.

J is TRBJ1-5 and V is TRBV9; D gene uncertain. Germline CDR1 SGDLS, CDR2 YYNGEE. The ends were cut back, 5 bases at V and 4 bases at J, with 13 bases in the middle. This CDR3 is built from 14 residues. CDR3: CASSRPGKNQPQHF. CDR3 nucleotide sequence: TGTGCCAGCAGTAGACCGGGAAAAAATCAGCCCCAGCATTTT.

V usage is TRBV5-1 and J usage is TRBJ2-3; 10 nucleotides agree with TRBD2. Germline V gives CDR1 SGHRS, CDR2 YFSETQ. There are 16 residues in the CDR3. The J segment lost 0 bases and the V segment lost 4 bases, leaving 5 bases of the junction unmatched. CDR3 DNA sequence: TGCGCCAGCAGCCCGATGACTAGCGGGAGCACAGATACGCAGTATTTT. This sequence encodes CASSPMTSGSTDTQYF.

V and J are TRBV7-9 and TRBJ1-2; D not certain. V was cut by 3 bases and J by 4 bases, with 9 bases left in between. This CDR3 region has 13 residues. Looked up from germline, CDR1 is SEHNR and CDR2 is FQNEAQ (reference sequence). The CDR3 here is CASSFEELYGYTF. The CDR3, as DNA: TGTGCCAGCAGCTTCGAGGAACTCTATGGCTACACCTTC.

This clone turned up a few times. CDR3 protein: CASSSQRADREETQYF. The CDR3, as DNA: TGTGCCAGCAGTTCGCAAAGAGCGGACAGGGAAGAGACCCAGTACTTC. J is TRBJ2-5 and V is TRBV28, with 8 bases aligning to TRBD1. The CDR3 covers 16 residues. With V trimmed by 4 bases and J by 3 bases, 10 bases remained unmatched. Germline loops: CDR1 MDHEN, CDR2 SYDVKM.

This clone has only a few counts. CDR3 nucleotides: TGTGCCAGCAGTCAAGGGGGCACTGAAGCTTTCTTT. It translates to CASSQGGTEAFF. This rearrangement joins TRBV28 to TRBJ1-1; possibly TRBD1 for D (6 bases). The CDR3 spans 12 residues. Trimming removed 5 bases from V and 4 bases from J, with 8 bases in between. Germline lookup yields CDR1 MDHEN and CDR2 SYDVKM.

V and J are TRBV7-6 and TRBJ1-1; TRBD1 matches 9 bases. The V and J ends lost 2 bases and 4 bases, in that order; junction bases with no gene match: 11. CDR3 length: 17 residues. The germline V gene encodes CDR1 SGHVS and CDR2 FNYEAQ. In DNA, the CDR3 is TGTGCCAGCAGCTTATCACCCGGGACAGGGTCTTCCACTGAAGCTTTCTTT. Protein product: CASSLSPGTGSSTEAFF. Full variable domain (outside the CDR3, taken from reference TRBV7-6 and TRBJ1-1): GAGVSQSPRYKVTKRGQDVALRCDPISGHVSLYWYRQALGQGPEFLTYFNYEAQQDKSGLPNDRFSAERPEGSISTLTIQRTEQRDSAMYRCASSLSPGTGSSTEAFFGQGTRLTVV.

This chain uses TRBV29-1 with TRBJ1-1; D may be TRBD1 (5 bases). The CDR3 is 12 residues long. The ends were cut back, 1 base at V and 11 bases at J, with 14 bases in the middle. Germline CDR1 is SQVTM and CDR2 is ANQGSEA. CDR3: CSVEAPGGPAFF. The CDR3 region has the DNA TGCAGCGTTGAAGCTCCCGGGGGTCCGGCTTTCTTT.

The chain carries TRBV4-1 and TRBJ2-2, with 11 positions matching TRBD2. The germline CDR1 and CDR2 sequences are MGHRA and YSYEKL. J lost 5 bases, V lost 1 base, and 15 bases had no gene match. This CDR3 has 20 amino acids. The CDR3 loop is CASSQGRAGLAGGLTGELFF. For the CDR3, the DNA is TGCGCCAGCAGCCAAGGGCGAGCTGGGCTAGCGGGGGGACTGACCGGGGAGCTGTTTTTT.

This chain connects TRBV9 to TRBJ1-5; possibly TRBD1 for D (6 bases). Germline loops: CDR1 SGDLS, CDR2 YYNGEE. The CDR3 covers 15 residues. V shed 3 bases and J shed 4 bases, with 14 bases lying between them. This CDR3 is CASSAEDSWNQPQHF. The CDR3 DNA is TGTGCCAGCAGCGCAGAGGACAGTTGGAATCAGCCCCAGCATTTT.

The chain employs TRBV6-4 and TRBJ2-3, with D perhaps TRBD2 (6 bases). This CDR3 is 17 amino acids long. Germline V gene sequence: CDR1 MRHNA, CDR2 SNTAGT. V shed 5 bases and J shed 6 bases, with 24 bases lying between them. The CDR3 reads CASSNSGLDELVDTQYF. The CDR3 DNA sequence: TGTGCCAGCAGTAATTCGGGACTCGACGAGCTCGTGGATACGCAGTATTTT.

The chain is built from TRBV19 and TRBJ2-5, with TRBD2 identical over 7 bases. The J segment lost 1 base and the V segment lost 5 bases, leaving 4 bases of the junction unmatched. CDR1 LNHDA and CDR2 SQIVND come from the germline V gene (reference sequence). This CDR3 is 14 amino acids long. This CDR3 reads CASSPSGLQETQYF. The CDR3 DNA is TGTGCCAGTAGTCCTAGCGGACTCCAAGAGACCCAGTACTTC.

The chain employs TRBV9 and TRBJ2-7, with D maybe TRBD2 (7 bases). Germline V gene sequence: CDR1 SGDLS, CDR2 YYNGEE. Trimming took off 3 bases at V and 6 bases at J, with 13 bases between the two ends. CDR3 length: 13 residues. Here the CDR3 reads CASSEGGESEQYF. The CDR3 DNA sequence: TGTGCCAGCAGCGAAGGGGGGGAATCCGAGCAGTACTTC.

In DNA, the CDR3 is TGTGCCAGCAGCCCGGGACTAGCTCACAATGAGCAGTTCTTC. Translating gives CASSPGLAHNEQFF. The chain recombines TRBV6-5 with TRBJ2-1; 9 bases are a match to TRBD2. This CDR3 contains 14 residues. Germline assignment: CDR1 MNHEY and CDR2 SVGAGI. With 6 bases clipped from V and 5 bases from J, the junction kept 5 bases outside the gene matches.

With respect to this clone: One junction end does not reproduce the germline sequence, and a read error may be involved. This chain connects TRBV7-6 to TRBJ1-5; the match to TRBD1 covers 9 bases. Per the germline V gene, CDR1 is SGHVS and CDR2 is FNYEAQ. The CDR3 runs to 14 residues. CDR3 protein: CASSVTGGNQPQNF. Here the CDR3 DNA reads TGTGCCAGCAGCGTGACAGGGGGAAATCAGCCCCAGAATTTT. Drawing the rest from reference TRBV7-6 and TRBJ1-5, the complete variable domain is GAGVSQSPRYKVTKRGQDVALRCDPISGHVSLYWYRQALGQGPEFLTYFNYEAQQDKSGLPNDRFSAERPEGSISTLTIQRTEQRDSAMYRCASSVTGGNQPQNFGDGTRLSIL.

The chain recombines TRBV10-3 with TRBJ1-1; the match to TRBD1 covers 9 bases. This CDR3 is built from 18 residues. The germline V gene has CDR1 ENHRY and CDR2 SYGVKD. With V trimmed by 5 bases and J by 1 base, 14 bases remained unmatched. CDR3 residues: CAISFLHDRGKSNTEAFF. The CDR3 DNA sequence: TGTGCCATCAGTTTTCTGCATGACAGGGGGAAGTCGAACACTGAAGCTTTCTTT.

V gene TRBV5-6 combines with J gene TRBJ2-2; a possible D gene is TRBD1 (8 bases). Trimming took 5 bases from V and 5 from J, leaving 16 bases between them. Germline lookup yields CDR1 SGHDT and CDR2 YYEEEE. The CDR3 sequence is 15 residues long. In DNA form, the CDR3 reads TGTGCCAGCAGTTTCGGACAGGGACTAACCGGGGAGCTGTTTTTT. This encodes CASSFGQGLTGELFF.

V and J are TRBV5-4 and TRBJ2-5; 9 nucleotides match TRBD2. The DNA end is more similar to TRBJ2-7, so the J call may be wrong. The germline CDR1 and CDR2 sequences are SGHNT and YYREEE (reference sequence). The CDR3 is 14 residues long. In nucleotides, the CDR3 is TGTGCCAGCAGCCCGAGCGGGGGGCACTACGAGCAGTACTTC. Its translation: CASSPSGGHYEQYF.

The rearrangement uses TRBV7-9 and TRBJ1-2, with TRBD1 as a possible D gene (6 bases). CDR3 length: 13 residues. The germline V and J ends were trimmed by 1 base and 6 bases, with 9 bases remaining between them. Germline lookup yields CDR1 SEHNR and CDR2 FQNEAQ (reference sequence). The CDR3 loop is CASSLGTVDGYTF. The CDR3 nucleotides read TGTGCCAGCAGCTTAGGGACAGTCGATGGCTACACCTTC.

The rearrangement links TRBV9 to TRBJ2-1; 12 bases match TRBD2. Trimming cost V 3 bases and J 5 bases; bases outside gene matches: 3. This CDR3 spans 15 amino acids. Germline V gene sequence: CDR1 SGDLS, CDR2 YYNGEE. The CDR3 loop reads CASSEGLAGNNEQFF. The CDR3 nucleotides are TGTGCCAGCAGCGAAGGACTAGCGGGGAACAATGAGCAGTTCTTC.

The chain links TRBV5-4 to TRBJ2-2; D call uncertain. This CDR3 contains 12 residues. CDR1 is SGHNT, CDR2 YYREEE, per germline (reference sequence). Trimming stripped 5 bases from V and 6 bases from J, with 8 bases between. The CDR3 reads CASSLLSGELFF. The CDR3 nucleotides are TGTGCCAGCAGTCTTTTATCCGGGGAGCTGTTTTTT.

The chain couples TRBV11-2 to TRBJ2-3, with D perhaps TRBD1 (6 bases). Germline lookup yields CDR1 SGHAT and CDR2 FQNNGV. The CDR3 extends over 14 amino acids. V was pared by 2 bases and J by 4 bases, with 10 bases between. The chain's CDR3 is CASSLNRAADTQYF. The CDR3 DNA reads as TGTGCCAGCAGCTTAAACAGGGCCGCAGATACGCAGTATTTT.

This clone was seen a few times. The genes are TRBV27 and TRBJ2-5, with D perhaps matching TRBD1 (6 bases). The DNA end favors TRBJ2-7, so the J call may be wrong. This CDR3 comprises 15 residues. CDR1 and CDR2 from the germline V gene are MNHEY and SMNVEV (reference sequence). The CDR3 sequence is CASSLSPTGNYEQYF. CDR3 coding DNA: TGTGCCAGCAGTTTATCACCGACAGGAAACTACGAGCAGTACTTC.

In its sample, this clone was seen a few times. This chain joins TRBV29-1 and TRBJ2-3, with D possibly TRBD2 on 6 matching bases. Trimming removed 7 bases from V and 5 bases from J, with 10 bases in between. The CDR3 extends over 11 amino acids. Looked up from germline, CDR1 is SQVTM and CDR2 is ANQGSEA. The CDR3 DNA sequence: TGCAGCGCCCTGGGACTAGATACGCAGTATTTT. It specifies CSALGLDTQYF.

The chain employs TRBV7-2 and TRBJ1-2, with 10 bases identical to TRBD1. Germline CDR1 is SGHTA and CDR2 is FQGNSA. J was trimmed by 2 bases and V by 8 bases; bases with no gene match: 11. The CDR3 runs 16 residues. CDR3 region: CASGYPGQGSNYGYTF. DNA of the CDR3: TGTGCCAGCGGCTATCCGGGACAGGGGTCCAACTATGGCTACACCTTC.

The chain combines TRBV19 with TRBJ1-2, with 7 bases identical to TRBD1. The CDR3 has 15 amino acids. J lost 2 bases, V lost 6 bases, and 9 bases had no gene match. The germline CDR1 and CDR2 sequences are LNHDA and SQIVND (reference sequence). CDR3 protein: CASSNHTGVNYGYTF. DNA for the CDR3: TGTGCCAGTAGCAACCACACAGGGGTCAACTATGGCTACACCTTC.